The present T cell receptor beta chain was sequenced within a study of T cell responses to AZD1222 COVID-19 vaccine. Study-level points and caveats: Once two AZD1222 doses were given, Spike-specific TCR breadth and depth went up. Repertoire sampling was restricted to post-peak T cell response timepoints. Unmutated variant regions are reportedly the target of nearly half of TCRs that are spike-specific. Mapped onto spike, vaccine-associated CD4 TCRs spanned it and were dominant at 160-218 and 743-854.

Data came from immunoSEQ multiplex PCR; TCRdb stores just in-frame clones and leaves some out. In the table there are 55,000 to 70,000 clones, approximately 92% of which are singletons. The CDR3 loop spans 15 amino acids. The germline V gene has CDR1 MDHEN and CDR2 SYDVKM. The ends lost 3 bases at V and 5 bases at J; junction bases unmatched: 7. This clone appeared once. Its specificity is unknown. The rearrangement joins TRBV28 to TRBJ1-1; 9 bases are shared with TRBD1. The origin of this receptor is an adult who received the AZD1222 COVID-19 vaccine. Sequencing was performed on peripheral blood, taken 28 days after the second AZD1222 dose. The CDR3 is CASSLITGGRTEAFF. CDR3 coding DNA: TGTGCCAGCAGTTTGATTACAGGGGGCCGTACTGAAGCTTTCTTT.